Below are 8 T cell receptor beta chains sequenced from a single sample in a study of blood T cell repertoires in COVID-19. Assay used: immunoSEQ multiplex PCR; TCRdb lists only in-frame clones, some missing. The sample lists around 250,000 clones; under 85% were seen once. Sequencing was performed on peripheral blood. All receptors derive from a young man who had recovered from COVID-19.

V is TRBV11-2 and J is TRBJ2-2, with 7 bases fitting TRBD1. Germline CDR1 is SGHAT and CDR2 is FQNNGV. V lost 6 bases to trimming and J lost 6 bases; unmatched junction nucleotides: 1. The CDR3 is 12 amino acids. CDR3 protein: CASRTGAGELFF. The CDR3 region has the DNA TGTGCCAGCAGAACAGGGGCCGGGGAGCTGTTTTTT.

This clone was detected only once. This chain connects TRBV2 to TRBJ2-1; D perhaps matches TRBD1 (6 bases). V was pared by 7 bases and J by 9 bases, with 16 bases between. The germline V gene has CDR1 SNHLY and CDR2 FYNNEI. The CDR3 spans 13 residues. The CDR3 here is CASKRTGQGEQFF. DNA for the CDR3: TGTGCCAGCAAACGTACAGGGCAAGGTGAGCAGTTCTTC.

The rearrangement links TRBV24-1 to TRBJ2-1; TRBD1 aligns across 10 bases. V trimming: 5 bases; J trimming: 8 bases; junction bases outside the gene matches: 11. This CDR3 is built from 16 residues. The V gene's germline CDR1 is KGHDR and CDR2 SFDVKD. This CDR3 is CATSAQADRGYDEQFF. CDR3 nucleotides: TGTGCCACCAGTGCCCAGGCGGACAGGGGGTATGATGAGCAGTTCTTC.

The genes are TRBV15 and TRBJ2-7; D uncertain. The CDR3 extends over 14 amino acids. CDR1 is LNHNV, CDR2 YYDKDF, per germline (reference sequence). Trimming took 1 base from V and 6 from J, leaving 13 bases between them. CDR3 loop: CATSRGGIPAEQYF. The CDR3 nucleotides read TGTGCCACCAGCAGAGGAGGAATCCCGGCCGAGCAGTACTTC.

The CDR3 DNA is TGCGCCAGCAGCCAAATGGTCACGGGTACGCAGTATTTT. Its translation: CASSQMVTGTQYF. The chain links TRBV4-1 to TRBJ2-3; D is uncertain. The germline CDR1 and CDR2 sequences are MGHRA and YSYEKL. The CDR3 is 13 residues long. The V end was cut by 2 bases, the J end by 8 bases, with 11 bases between.

This clone showed up just a few times. The V gene is TRBV6-5, the J gene TRBJ2-3, with 9 bases that match TRBD2. CDR3 length: 15 residues. V lost 6 bases to trimming and J lost 2 bases; unmatched junction nucleotides: 6. CDR1 MNHEY and CDR2 SVGAGI come from the germline V gene. CDR3 region: CASSERGEFTDTQYF. CDR3 bases: TGTGCCAGCAGCGAGCGGGGGGAATTCACAGATACGCAGTATTTT.

The chain uses TRBV5-4 and TRBJ2-2; 8 bases align to TRBD2. J gave up 3 bases and V 5 bases, and 6 bases lay outside the gene matches. CDR1 and CDR2 (germline): SGHNT, YYREEE (reference sequence). The CDR3 loop spans 15 amino acids. This chain's CDR3 is CASRPGLGYTGELFF. DNA for the CDR3: TGTGCCAGCAGACCGGGACTAGGCTACACCGGGGAGCTGTTTTTT.

The chain links TRBV7-3 to TRBJ2-7, with a possible D match to TRBD1 (6 bases). V lost 5 bases and J 6 bases, leaving 17 bases between the germline ends. Per germline, CDR1 SGHTA and CDR2 FQGTGA. The CDR3 loop spans 14 amino acids. CDR3 in amino acids: CASSALPSGAEQYF. The CDR3 DNA is TGTGCCAGCAGCGCACTCCCCTCAGGGGCCGAGCAGTACTTC.